This T cell receptor beta chain was captured by sequencing in a study of response to subunit inactivated influenza vaccine. Overall study results and limits: That few new T cells are recruited by each seasonal influenza vaccination was the authors' suggestion.

The V end was cut by 1 base, the J end by 1 base, with 7 bases between. Germline values: CDR1 LGHDT, CDR2 YNNKEL (reference sequence). The CDR3 covers 14 residues. MiXCR, run by TCRdb on the RT-PCR reads, gives a single entry per CDR3 protein. The sample has about 160,000 distinct CDR3 sequences; around 9.9% are singletons. This clonotype was seen repeatedly, ten times or more. Its specificity is not known. This TCR came from a man aged 50 to 60 who received an inactivated influenza vaccine. The chain is built from TRBV3-1 and TRBJ1-1; no clear D. Sequencing was performed on non-naive T cells sorted from PBMCs, taken roughly 48 days after vaccination. CDR3 protein: CASSQGQQNTEAFF. CDR3 nucleotides: TGTGCCAGCAGCCAAGGGCAGCAGAACACTGAAGCTTTCTTT. Drawing the rest from reference TRBV3-1 and TRBJ1-1, the complete variable domain is DTAVSQTPKYLVTQMGNDKSIKCEQNLGHDTMYWYKQDSKKFLKIMFSYNNKELIINETVPNRFSPKSPDKAHLNLHINSLELGDSAVYFCASSQGQQNTEAFFGQGTRLTVV.